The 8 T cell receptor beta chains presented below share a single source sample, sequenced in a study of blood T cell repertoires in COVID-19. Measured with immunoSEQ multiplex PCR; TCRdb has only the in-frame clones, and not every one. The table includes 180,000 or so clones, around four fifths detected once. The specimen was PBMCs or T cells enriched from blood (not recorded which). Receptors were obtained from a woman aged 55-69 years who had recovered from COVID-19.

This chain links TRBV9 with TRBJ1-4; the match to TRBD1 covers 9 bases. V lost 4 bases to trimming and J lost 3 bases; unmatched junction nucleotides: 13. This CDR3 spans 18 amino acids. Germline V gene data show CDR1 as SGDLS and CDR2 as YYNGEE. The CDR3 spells CASSPTARTGDSNEKLFF. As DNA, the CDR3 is TGTGCCAGCAGCCCCACAGCGAGGACAGGGGACTCTAATGAAAAACTGTTTTTT. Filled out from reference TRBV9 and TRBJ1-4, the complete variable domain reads DSGVTQTPKHLITATGQRVTLRCSPRSGDLSVYWYQQSLDQGLQFLIQYYNGEERAKGNILERFSAQQFPDLHSELNLSSLELGDSALYFCASSPTARTGDSNEKLFFGSGTQLSVL.

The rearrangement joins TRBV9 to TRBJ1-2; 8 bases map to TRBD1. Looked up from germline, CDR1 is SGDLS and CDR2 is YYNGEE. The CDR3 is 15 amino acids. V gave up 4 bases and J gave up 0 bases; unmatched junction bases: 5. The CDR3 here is CASSPGDRTNYGYTF. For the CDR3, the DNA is TGTGCCAGCAGCCCGGGGGACAGGACTAACTATGGCTACACCTTC.

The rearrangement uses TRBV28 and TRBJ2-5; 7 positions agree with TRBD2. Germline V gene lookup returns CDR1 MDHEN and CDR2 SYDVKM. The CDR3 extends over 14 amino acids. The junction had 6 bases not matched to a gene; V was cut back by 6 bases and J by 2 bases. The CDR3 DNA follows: TGTGCCAGCAGCTACGGGCGGGGGCAAGAGACCCAGTACTTC. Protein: CASSYGRGQETQYF.

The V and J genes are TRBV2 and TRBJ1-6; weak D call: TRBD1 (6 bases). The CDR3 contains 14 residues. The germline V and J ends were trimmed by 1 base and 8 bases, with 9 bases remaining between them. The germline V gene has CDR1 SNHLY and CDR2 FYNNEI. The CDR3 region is CASSEGRGDSPLHF. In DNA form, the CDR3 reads TGTGCCAGCAGTGAAGGCAGGGGTGATTCACCCCTCCACTTT.

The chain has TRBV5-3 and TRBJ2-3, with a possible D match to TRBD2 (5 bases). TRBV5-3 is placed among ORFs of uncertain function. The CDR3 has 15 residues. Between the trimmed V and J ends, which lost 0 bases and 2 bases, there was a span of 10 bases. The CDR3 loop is CARSLGSGFTDTQYF. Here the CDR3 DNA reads TGTGCCAGAAGCTTGGGTTCGGGGTTCACAGATACGCAGTATTTT.

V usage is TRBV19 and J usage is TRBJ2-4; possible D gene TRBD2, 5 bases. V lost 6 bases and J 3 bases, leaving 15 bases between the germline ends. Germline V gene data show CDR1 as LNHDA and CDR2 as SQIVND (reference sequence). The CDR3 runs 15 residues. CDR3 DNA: TGTGCCAGTAGGACCCTAGAGGGTGGCAAAAACATTCAGTACTTC. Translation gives CASRTLEGGKNIQYF.

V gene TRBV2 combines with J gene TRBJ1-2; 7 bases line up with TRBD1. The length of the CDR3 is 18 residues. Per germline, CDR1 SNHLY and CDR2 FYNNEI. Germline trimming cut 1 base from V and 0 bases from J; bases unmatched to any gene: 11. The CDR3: CASSEDVTGIISNYGYTF. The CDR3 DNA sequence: TGTGCCAGCAGTGAAGATGTGACAGGGATCATCTCTAACTATGGCTACACCTTC.

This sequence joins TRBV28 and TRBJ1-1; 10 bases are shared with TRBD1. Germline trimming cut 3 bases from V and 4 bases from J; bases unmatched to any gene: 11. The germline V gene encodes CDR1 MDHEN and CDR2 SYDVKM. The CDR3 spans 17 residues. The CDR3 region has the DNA TGTGCCAGCAGTTTTCTGACCCCGGGACAGGGGAGCACTGAAGCTTTCTTT. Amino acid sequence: CASSFLTPGQGSTEAFF.